In this sample, the clone carrying this TCR beta chain turned up a few times. No antigen is known for it. These data originate in a study of OX40 agonist ivuxolimab in advanced cancers. Study-level background: Cohort: roughly 79% men, mean age approximately 60, aged about 23 to 79. Participants could have had prior anti-PD-1, anti-PD-L1 or anti-CTLA-4 therapy, and about 40% had some. Study outcomes and limitations: Also showing low normalized T-cell clonal expansion were some of the nonresponders.

Trimming pared 8 bases from V and 7 bases from J, leaving 21 bases between. Germline values: CDR1 MNHNS, CDR2 SASEGT. There are 14 residues in the CDR3. Assay used: immunoSEQ multiplex PCR; TCRdb lists only in-frame clones, some missing. The table includes about 71,000 clones, about 90% detected once. This sequence was found in an adult with an advanced solid tumor such as melanoma, head and neck, liver or kidney cancer. The chain is built from TRBV6-1 and TRBJ2-7; maybe TRBD1 (6 bases). The sample was CD4+ or CD8+ T cells sorted from blood, taken in a trial of the OX40 agonist ivuxolimab. This CDR3 is CASGRTARPSEQYF. The CDR3 DNA reads as TGTGCCAGCGGAAGGACAGCAAGGCCTTCGGAGCAGTACTTC.